The TCR beta chain described here comes from a study of blood T cell repertoires in COVID-19. Study information: Samples came from the United States, Italy and Spain, spanning acute and convalescent COVID-19.

Profiled with immunoSEQ multiplex PCR; TCRdb holds only in-frame clones, not every one. The profile shows roughly 10,000 clones, around 80% of them singletons. Germline CDR1 and CDR2: SGHRS and YFSETQ. J gave up 10 bases and V 0 bases, and 6 bases lay outside the gene matches. CDR3 size: 14 residues. The chain is built from TRBV5-1 and TRBJ1-1; 10 bases are a match to TRBD1. The sequencing sample was made of peripheral blood. This clonotype originated in a man aged 65 to 79 with active COVID-19. DNA for the CDR3: TGCGCCAGCAGCTTGGGTATTGGGGACAGGGGAGCTTTCTTT. Translated, it gives CASSLGIGDRGAFF.